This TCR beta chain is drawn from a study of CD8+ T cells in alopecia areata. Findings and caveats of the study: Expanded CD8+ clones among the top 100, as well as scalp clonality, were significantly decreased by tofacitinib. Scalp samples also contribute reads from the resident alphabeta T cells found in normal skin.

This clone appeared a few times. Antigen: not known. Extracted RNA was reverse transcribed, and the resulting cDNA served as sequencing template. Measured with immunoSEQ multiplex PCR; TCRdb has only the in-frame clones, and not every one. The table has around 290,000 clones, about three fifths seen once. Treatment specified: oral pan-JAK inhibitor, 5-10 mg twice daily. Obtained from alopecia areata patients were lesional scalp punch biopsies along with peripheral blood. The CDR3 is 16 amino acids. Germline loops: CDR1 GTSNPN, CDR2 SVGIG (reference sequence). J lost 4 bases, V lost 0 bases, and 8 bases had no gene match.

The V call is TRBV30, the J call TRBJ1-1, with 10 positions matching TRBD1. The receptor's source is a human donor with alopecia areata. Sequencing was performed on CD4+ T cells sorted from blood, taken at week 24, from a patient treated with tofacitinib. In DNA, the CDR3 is TGTGCCTGGAGTGTCCGACAGGGGGCCGCGGGCACTGAAGCTTTCTTT. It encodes CAWSVRQGAAGTEAFF. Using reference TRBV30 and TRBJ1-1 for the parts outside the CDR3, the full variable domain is SQTIHQWPATLVQPVGSPLSLECTVEGTSNPNLYWYRQAAGRGLQLLFYSVGIGQISSEVPQNLSASRPQDRQFILSSKKLLLSDSGFYLCAWSVRQGAAGTEAFFGQGTRLTVV.